This T cell receptor (beta chain) came from a study of radiotherapy plus CTLA-4 blockade in lung cancer. Study-wide context: Objective response was observed in 18% of patients, and disease control in 30% to 35%.

Produced via immunoSEQ multiplex PCR; TCRdb's table is partial and in-frame only. The sample holds about 85,000 clones; approximately 84% are singletons and the top ten take 2% to 2.5%. Study results and limitations: TCR clones of tumor origin grew in blood after radiotherapy plus ipilimumab. How blood T cell clones changed early, along with interferon-beta, reportedly forecast response best.

Comments on this clone: The antigen is unknown.

Trimming shortened V by 4 bases and J by 0 bases, and 10 bases separated the two germline ends. Germline lookup yields CDR1 MDHEN and CDR2 SYDVKM. This CDR3 has 14 amino acids. Here the sequenced sample was peripheral blood, taken from a patient treated with radiotherapy plus ipilimumab. This receptor was obtained from a human donor with non-small cell lung cancer who had a partial response to radiotherapy plus ipilimumab. The chain has TRBV28 and TRBJ2-7, with a possible D match to TRBD2 (6 bases). The CDR3 region has the DNA TGTGCCAGCAGTTCCCTCGGGGGCTCCTACGAGCAGTACTTC. Translating gives CASSSLGGSYEQYF.